Below are 15 T cell receptor beta chains sequenced from a single sample in a study of spatial heterogeneity in lung cancer. Study results and caveats: Counts of expanded alpha and beta TCRs within tumors tracked the tumor nonsynonymous mutation count.

TCRdb analysed the 5' RACE reads with MiXCR anew, one entry per CDR3 protein. The sample yields around 20,000 distinct CDR3 sequences, about 7.5% seen once. Their antigen targets remain unknown. As for time point: sample taken at primary tumor resection. The sequencing used lung tumor tissue, collected at surgery. These receptors were taken from a male donor with early-stage non-small cell lung cancer.

At least ten counts were recorded for this clonotype. The CDR3 here is CAIAERRNTEAFF. Here the CDR3 DNA reads TGTGCCATTGCGGAAAGGCGGAATACTGAAGCTTTCTTT. This chain uses TRBV12-3 or TRBV12-4 with TRBJ1-1; D gene uncertain. V lost 10 bases and J 5 bases, leaving 17 bases between the germline ends. The CDR3 loop spans 13 amino acids.

This clonotype has more than one count but fewer than ten. The chain carries TRBV2 and TRBJ1-2; TRBD1 is a possible D gene (5 bases). Looked up from germline, CDR1 is SNHLY and CDR2 is FYNNEI. The CDR3 runs 11 residues. V gave up 6 bases and J gave up 5 bases, with 7 bases separating them. The chain's CDR3 is CASRDSYGYTF. The CDR3 DNA is TGTGCCAGCAGAGACAGTTATGGCTACACCTTC.

This clonotype came up many times. This chain uses TRBV20-1 with TRBJ2-7; unclear D gene. The CDR3 contains 12 residues. The germline V gene encodes CDR1 DFQATT and CDR2 SNEGSKA (reference sequence). Between the trimmed V and J ends, which lost 0 bases and 3 bases, there was a span of 6 bases. CDR3 residues: CSARDLSYEQYF. CDR3 DNA: TGCAGTGCTAGAGATCTGAGCTACGAGCAGTACTTC.

This clonotype was counted only a few times. The chain is built from TRBV13 and TRBJ2-7; D may be TRBD1 (5 bases). Germline CDR1 reads PRHDT; CDR2 reads FYEKMQ (reference sequence). V was cut by 5 bases and J by 3 bases, with 17 bases left in between. The CDR3 has 15 amino acids. The CDR3 nucleotides read TGTGCCAGCAGCCGCCAATGGGGCAGTTACTACGAGCAGTACTTC. Encoded protein: CASSRQWGSYYEQYF.

This clonotype has a count of ten or more. CDR3 sequence (DNA): TGTGCCAGCATGGGACGGCGCTACACCGGGGAGCTGTTTTTT. Residues: CASMGRRYTGELFF. V usage is TRBV6-6 and J usage is TRBJ2-2; D possibly uses TRBD1 or TRBD2 (5 bases each). Germline loops: CDR1 MNHNY, CDR2 SVGAGI (reference sequence). Trimming left V 7 bases short and J 3 bases short, with 12 bases between. This CDR3 region has 14 residues.

This clonotype occurred many times. The rearrangement joins TRBV9 to TRBJ2-3; 9 bases match TRBD2. V dropped 3 bases and J dropped 9; count of bases not matched to a gene: 5. The CDR3 sequence is 13 residues long. Germline loops: CDR1 SGDLS, CDR2 YYNGEE. The CDR3 sequence: CASSGGGAGTQYF. For the CDR3, the DNA is TGTGCCAGCAGCGGCGGGGGGGCCGGCACGCAGTATTTT.

The chain combines TRBV7-9 with TRBJ2-7; D call uncertain. Germline V CDR1 and CDR2: SEHNR, FQNEAQ (reference sequence). This CDR3 has 15 amino acids. V lost 1 base and J lost 5, with 15 bases in between. The CDR3 DNA sequence: TGTGCCAGCAGCTTAGGTCCCGGCAGGCACCACGAGCAGTACTTC. Amino acids: CASSLGPGRHHEQYF.

Ten or more counts support this clonotype. The chain links TRBV29-1 to TRBJ1-2, with no clear D. The V end was cut by 5 bases, the J end by 3 bases, with 4 bases between. This CDR3 region has 10 residues. Looked up from germline, CDR1 is SQVTM and CDR2 is ANQGSEA. CDR3 sequence reads: CSVLDYGYTF. Here the CDR3 DNA reads TGCAGCGTTTTGGACTATGGCTACACCTTC. The variable domain in full, with the rest retrieved from reference TRBV29-1 and TRBJ1-2, is SAVISQKPSRDICQRGTSLTIQCQVDSQVTMMFWYRQQPGQSLTLIATANQGSEATYESGFVIDKFPISRPNLTFSTLTVSNMSPEDSSIYLCSVLDYGYTFGSGTRLTVV.

In its sample, this clonotype was seen many times. This rearrangement joins TRBV20-1 to TRBJ1-1, with D uncertain. Trimming removed 0 bases from V and 0 bases from J, with 11 bases in between. This CDR3 is 15 amino acids long. Germline V gene lookup returns CDR1 DFQATT and CDR2 SNEGSKA (reference sequence). The CDR3 spells CSARDGVYLNTEAFF. CDR3 bases: TGCAGTGCTAGAGATGGGGTCTATCTGAACACTGAAGCTTTCTTT.

This clonotype was recorded many times. This chain joins TRBV11-2 and TRBJ2-3, with TRBD2 as a possible D gene (6 bases). The CDR3 runs 14 residues. Germline CDR1 is SGHAT and CDR2 is FQNNGV. V was trimmed by 5 bases and J by 4 bases, leaving 13 bases between them. The CDR3 DNA follows: TGTGCCAGCAGCACACGACCTAGCGCAGATACGCAGTATTTT. This translates into CASSTRPSADTQYF. Looking up the rest from reference TRBV11-2 and TRBJ2-3 gives the full variable domain: EAGVAQSPRYKIIEKRQSVAFWCNPISGHATLYWYQQILGQGPKLLIQFQNNGVVDDSQLPKDRFSAERLKGVDSTLKIQPAKLEDSAVYLCASSTRPSADTQYFGPGTRLTVL.

This chain connects TRBV14 to TRBJ2-1; TRBD2 matches 9 bases. Trimming cost V 0 bases and J 7 bases; bases outside gene matches: 7. This CDR3 comprises 16 residues. From germline, CDR1 is SGHDN and CDR2 FVKESK. CDR3 sequence: CASSQDGRGGKNEQFF. The DNA of the CDR3 is TGTGCCAGCAGCCAAGATGGGCGGGGGGGCAAAAATGAGCAGTTCTTC. Based on the CDR3 plus reference TRBV14 and TRBJ2-1, the full variable domain is EAGVTQFPSHSVIEKGQTVTLRCDPISGHDNLYWYRRVMGKEIKFLLHFVKESKQDESGMPNNRFLAERTGGTYSTLKVQPAELEDSGVYFCASSQDGRGGKNEQFFGPGTRLTVL.

This clonotype was counted between two and nine times. The chain combines TRBV7-9 with TRBJ2-5; 8 nucleotides agree with TRBD1. The junction had 6 bases not matched to a gene; V was cut back by 5 bases and J by 4 bases. The CDR3 is 14 residues long. In germline, CDR1 is SEHNR, CDR2 FQNEAQ (reference sequence). The CDR3 sequence is CASSLTGALETQYF. In DNA, the CDR3 is TGTGCCAGCAGCCTGACAGGGGCCTTAGAGACCCAGTACTTC.

This clonotype was counted between two and nine times. The CDR3 is CASTRQGGGGQPQHF. In DNA form, the CDR3 reads TGCGCCAGCACCCGACAGGGTGGAGGTGGTCAGCCCCAGCATTTT. This chain joins TRBV10-2 and TRBJ1-5; 7 bases agree with TRBD1. Germline trimming cut 7 bases from V and 6 bases from J; bases unmatched to any gene: 12. Germline V gene lookup returns CDR1 WSHSY and CDR2 SAAADI. The CDR3 is 15 amino acids.

With respect to this clonotype: A much larger clone is a single base away; this may be a read error. The CDR3 end shows no conserved phenylalanine or tryptophan, and so a read error is likely. The rearrangement joins TRBV7-3 to TRBJ1-6, with 10 bases fitting TRBD1. The CDR3 consists of 16 residues. J was trimmed by 10 bases and V by 6 bases; bases with no gene match: 12. Germline V lookup: CDR1 SGHTA, CDR2 FQGTGA. The CDR3 sequence is CASSLGRADRGSPLHL. The CDR3 nucleotides read TGTGCCAGCAGTCTGGGAAGGGCGGACAGGGGGTCACCCCTCCACCTT.

The chain links TRBV7-8 to TRBJ2-3; perhaps TRBD1 as D (5 bases). The CDR3 contains 14 residues. CDR1 is SGHVS, CDR2 FQNEAQ, per germline. Trimming removed 5 bases from V and 2 bases from J, with 11 bases in between. The CDR3, as DNA: TGTGCCAGCAGCCACTCGACAGACACAGATACGCAGTATTTT. Amino acids: CASSHSTDTDTQYF.